The clone carrying this TCR beta chain was picked up one time. Its cognate antigen is unknown. The ends were cut back, 4 bases at V and 7 bases at J, with 18 bases in the middle. The CDR3 is 14 amino acids. Germline V CDR1 and CDR2: SGHTS, YDEGEE. Stated time point: week 35, safety follow-up. The content of each vaccine dose was 300 ug of mutant IDH1 20-mer peptide, and topical imiquimod accompanied it. Eight vaccinations reached patients in weeks 1, 3, 5, 7, 11, 15, 19 and 23. The sample belongs to a study of a mutant IDH1 vaccine in newly diagnosed glioma. About the study: Initiation of the vaccine course occurred 4-6 weeks after radiotherapy alone, or alongside temozolomide cycles. Mean patient age was about 40 years; approximately 62% were male and about 38% female. Visit V12 happened at week 35; visit V13 happened at week 47.

Assay: immunoSEQ multiplex PCR; the TCRdb copy retains only in-frame clones and omits some. This sample has 60,000 or so clones, with around four fifths found just once. The sequences come from PBMCs, collected from a glioma patient whose treatment included an IDH1 peptide vaccine. This clonotype originated in a young man with glioma. V and J are TRBV5-8 and TRBJ2-7, with D possibly being TRBD2 (6 bases). In nucleotides, the CDR3 is TGTGCCAGCAGCCTCGACGAGCTCGGGAGTGAGCAGTACTTC. Protein: CASSLDELGSEQYF.